This T cell receptor beta chain appears in the sequencing data of a study of identical twins. TCRdb reprocessed the 5' RACE reads via MiXCR and lists one record per CDR3 protein. The sample consists of roughly 260,000 distinct CDR3 sequences, 11% to 15% of them appearing once. The V gene end was trimmed by 2 bases and the J gene end by 2 bases; junction bases not matched to a gene: 14. CDR1 is MGHRA, CDR2 YSYEKL, per germline. The CDR3 spans 18 residues. The sequencing sample was made of memory (CD45RO+) T cells sorted from blood. The clonotype was recovered from a woman aged 18-29 years in good health. The genes are TRBV4-1 and TRBJ2-7, with 8 bases fitting TRBD2. CDR3: CASSQKASSEREPYEQYF. The CDR3 nucleotides are TGCGCCAGCAGCCAAAAAGCTAGTTCCGAGCGGGAGCCCTACGAGCAGTACTTC.